This T cell receptor beta chain was recovered during a study of cytomegalovirus exposure and HLA in healthy donors. Study context: According to later analysis, the same platform produced the roughly 110 validation and approximately 700 first-cohort repertoires.

Trimming cost V 6 bases and J 8 bases, with 12 bases left between them. This CDR3 is built from 12 residues. The V gene's germline CDR1 is MNHEY and CDR2 SVGAGI. Libraries were prepared by immunoSEQ multiplex PCR; TCRdb keeps only in-frame clonotypes and omits some of them. The profile shows 150,000 or so clones, around 90% of them singletons. As concerns this clone: Antigen: not known.

The study, taken as a whole, reports: Three CMV-associated chains proved CMV antigen-specific in vitro. Published work reported that the classifier diagnosed cytomegalovirus status with high specificity and sensitivity.

The chain is built from TRBV6-5 and TRBJ2-3, with D possibly matching TRBD1 (6 bases). The source of this sequence is a woman aged 25 to 39 in good health and CMV-seropositive. Input material: PBMCs. DNA for the CDR3: TGTGCCAGCAGCCCCAGGGGAACTACGCAGTATTTT. This gives the protein CASSPRGTTQYF.